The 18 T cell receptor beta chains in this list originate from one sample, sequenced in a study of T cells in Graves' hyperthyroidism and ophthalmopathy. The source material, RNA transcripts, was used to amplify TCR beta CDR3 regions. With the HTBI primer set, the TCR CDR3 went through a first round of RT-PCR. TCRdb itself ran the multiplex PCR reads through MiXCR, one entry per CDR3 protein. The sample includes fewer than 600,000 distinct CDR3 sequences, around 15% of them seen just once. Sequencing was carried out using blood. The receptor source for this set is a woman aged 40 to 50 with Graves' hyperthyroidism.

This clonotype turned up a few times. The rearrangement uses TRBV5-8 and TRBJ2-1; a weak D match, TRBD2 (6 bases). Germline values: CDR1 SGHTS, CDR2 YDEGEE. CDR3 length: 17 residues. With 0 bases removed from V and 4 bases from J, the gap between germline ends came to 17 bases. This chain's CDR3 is CASSLGGRGISYNEQFF. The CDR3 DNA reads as TGTGCCAGCAGCTTGGGGGGTCGCGGGATATCATACAATGAGCAGTTCTTC. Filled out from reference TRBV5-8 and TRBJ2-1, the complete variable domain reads EAGVTQSPTHLIKTRGQQATLRCSPISGHTSVYWYQQALGLGLQFLLWYDEGEERNRGNFPPRFSGRQFPNYSSELNVNALELEDSALYLCASSLGGRGISYNEQFFGPGTRLTVL.

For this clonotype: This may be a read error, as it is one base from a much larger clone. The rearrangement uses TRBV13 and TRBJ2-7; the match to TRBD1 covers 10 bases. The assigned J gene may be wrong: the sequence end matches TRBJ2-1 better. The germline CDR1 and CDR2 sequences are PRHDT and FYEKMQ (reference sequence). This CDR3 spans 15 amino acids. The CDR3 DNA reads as TGTGCCAGCAGCCCCATGACAGGGGGCACCTACGAGCAGTTCTTC. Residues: CASSPMTGGTYEQFF.

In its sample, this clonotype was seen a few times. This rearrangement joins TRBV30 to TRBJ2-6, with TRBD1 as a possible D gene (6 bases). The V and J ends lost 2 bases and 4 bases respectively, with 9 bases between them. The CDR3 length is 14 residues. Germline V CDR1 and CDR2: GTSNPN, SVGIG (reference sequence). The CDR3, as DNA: TGTGCCTGGAGTAGGGGGACGGGGGCCAACGTCCTGACTTTC. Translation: CAWSRGTGANVLTF.

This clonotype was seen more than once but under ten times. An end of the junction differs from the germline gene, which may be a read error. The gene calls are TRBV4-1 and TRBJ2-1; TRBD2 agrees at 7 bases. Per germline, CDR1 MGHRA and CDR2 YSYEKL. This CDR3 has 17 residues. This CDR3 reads CASSQDSVGRFGTEQLF. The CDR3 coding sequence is TGCGCCAGCAGCCAAGATTCTGTCGGGAGGTTCGGGACTGAGCAGCTCTTC.

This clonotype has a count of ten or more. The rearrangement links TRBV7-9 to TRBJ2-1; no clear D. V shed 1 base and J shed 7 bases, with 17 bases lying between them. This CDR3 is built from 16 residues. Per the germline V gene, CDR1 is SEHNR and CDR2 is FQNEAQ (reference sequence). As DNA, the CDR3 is TGTGCCAGCAGCTTAGAGGGCCGAAAGTACGGGAATGAGCAGTTCTTC. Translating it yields CASSLEGRKYGNEQFF. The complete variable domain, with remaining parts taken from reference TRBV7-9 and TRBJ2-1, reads DTGVSQNPRHKITKRGQNVTFRCDPISEHNRLYWYRQTLGQGPEFLTYFQNEAQLEKSRLLSDRFSAERPKGSFSTLEIQRTEQGDSAMYLCASSLEGRKYGNEQFFGPGTRLTVL.

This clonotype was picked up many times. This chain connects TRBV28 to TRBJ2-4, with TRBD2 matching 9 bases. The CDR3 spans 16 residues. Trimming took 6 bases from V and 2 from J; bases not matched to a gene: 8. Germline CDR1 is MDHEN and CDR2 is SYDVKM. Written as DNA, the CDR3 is TGTGCCAGCAGCTTGCTAGCGGGAAGCCCCAAAAACATTCAGTACTTC. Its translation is CASSLLAGSPKNIQYF. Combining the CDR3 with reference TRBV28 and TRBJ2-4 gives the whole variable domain DVKVTQSSRYLVKRTGEKVFLECVQDMDHENMFWYRQDPGLGLRLIYFSYDVKMKEKGDIPEGYSVSREKKERFSLILESASTNQTSMYLCASSLLAGSPKNIQYFGAGTRLSVL.

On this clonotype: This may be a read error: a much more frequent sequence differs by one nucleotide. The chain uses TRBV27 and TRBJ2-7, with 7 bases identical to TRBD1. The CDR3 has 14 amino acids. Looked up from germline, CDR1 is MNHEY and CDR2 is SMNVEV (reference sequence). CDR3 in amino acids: CAGRPQGQNYEQYF. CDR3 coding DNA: TGTGCCGGCAGACCACAGGGGCAGAATTACGAGCAGTACTTC.

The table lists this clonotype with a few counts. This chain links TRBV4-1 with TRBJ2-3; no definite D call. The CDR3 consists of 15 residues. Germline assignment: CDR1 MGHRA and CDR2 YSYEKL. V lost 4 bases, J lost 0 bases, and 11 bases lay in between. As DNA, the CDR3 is TGCGCCAGCAGCCTGTGGGTACTGAGCACAGATACGCAGTATTTT. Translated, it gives CASSLWVLSTDTQYF.

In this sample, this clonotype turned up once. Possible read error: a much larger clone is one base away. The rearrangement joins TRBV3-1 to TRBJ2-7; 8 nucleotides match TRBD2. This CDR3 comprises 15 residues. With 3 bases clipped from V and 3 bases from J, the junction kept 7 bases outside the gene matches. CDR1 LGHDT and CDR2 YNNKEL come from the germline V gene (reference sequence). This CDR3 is CASSHRGTRFYEQYF. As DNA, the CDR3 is TGTGCCAGCAGCCACCGTGGGACTAGATTCTACGAGCAGTACTTC.

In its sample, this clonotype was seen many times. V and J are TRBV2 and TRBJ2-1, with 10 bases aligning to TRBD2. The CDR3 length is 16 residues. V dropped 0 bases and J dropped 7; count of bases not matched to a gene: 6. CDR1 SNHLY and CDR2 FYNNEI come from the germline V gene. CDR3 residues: CASSEARYSGRNEQFF. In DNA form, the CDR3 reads TGTGCCAGCAGTGAAGCCCGGTATAGCGGGAGGAATGAGCAGTTCTTC.

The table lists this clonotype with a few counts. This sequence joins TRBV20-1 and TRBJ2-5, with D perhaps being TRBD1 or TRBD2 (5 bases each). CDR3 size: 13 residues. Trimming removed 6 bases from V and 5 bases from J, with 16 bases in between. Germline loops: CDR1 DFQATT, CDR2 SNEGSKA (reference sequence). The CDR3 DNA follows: TGCAGTGCCGACTTATGGGGACGGGAGACCCAGTACTTC. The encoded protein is CSADLWGRETQYF.

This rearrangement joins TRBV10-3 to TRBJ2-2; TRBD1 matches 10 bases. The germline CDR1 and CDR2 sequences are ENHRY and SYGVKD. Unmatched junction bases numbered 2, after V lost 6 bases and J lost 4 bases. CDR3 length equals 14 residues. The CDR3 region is CAIRGDRGTGELFF. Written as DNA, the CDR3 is TGTGCCATCAGAGGGGACAGGGGCACCGGGGAGCTGTTTTTT.

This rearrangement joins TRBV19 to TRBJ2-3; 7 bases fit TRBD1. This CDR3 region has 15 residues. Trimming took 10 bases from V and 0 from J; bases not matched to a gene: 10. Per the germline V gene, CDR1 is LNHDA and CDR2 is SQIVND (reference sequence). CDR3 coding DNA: TGTGCCACCACTTTCGAGGGGGCAAGCACAGATACGCAGTATTTT. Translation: CATTFEGASTDTQYF.

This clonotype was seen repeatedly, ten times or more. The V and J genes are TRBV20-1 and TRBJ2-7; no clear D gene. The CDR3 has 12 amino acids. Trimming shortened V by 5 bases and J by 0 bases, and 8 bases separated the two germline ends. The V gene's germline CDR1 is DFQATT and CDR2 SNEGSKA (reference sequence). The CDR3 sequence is CSAEAISYEQYF. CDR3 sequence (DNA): TGCAGTGCTGAGGCTATCTCCTACGAGCAGTACTTC.

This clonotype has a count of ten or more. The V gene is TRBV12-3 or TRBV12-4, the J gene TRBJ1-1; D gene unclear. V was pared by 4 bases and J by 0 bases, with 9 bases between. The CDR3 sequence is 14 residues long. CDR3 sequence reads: CASSSERVNTEAFF. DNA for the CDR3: TGTGCCAGCAGTTCAGAAAGGGTGAACACTGAAGCTTTCTTT.

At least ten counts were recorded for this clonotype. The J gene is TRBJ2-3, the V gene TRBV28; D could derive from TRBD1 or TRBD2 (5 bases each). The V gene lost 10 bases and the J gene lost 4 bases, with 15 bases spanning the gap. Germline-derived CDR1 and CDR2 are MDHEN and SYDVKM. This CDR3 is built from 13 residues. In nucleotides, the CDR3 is TGTGCCACAAGCCGCCGGGGCGCAGATACGCAGTATTTT. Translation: CATSRRGADTQYF.

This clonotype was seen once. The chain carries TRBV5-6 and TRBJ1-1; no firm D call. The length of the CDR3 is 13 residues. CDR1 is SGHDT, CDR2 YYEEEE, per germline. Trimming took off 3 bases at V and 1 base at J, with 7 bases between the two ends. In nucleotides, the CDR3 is TGTGCCAGCAGCTGGCCTTCGAACACTGAAGCTTTCTTT. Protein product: CASSWPSNTEAFF.

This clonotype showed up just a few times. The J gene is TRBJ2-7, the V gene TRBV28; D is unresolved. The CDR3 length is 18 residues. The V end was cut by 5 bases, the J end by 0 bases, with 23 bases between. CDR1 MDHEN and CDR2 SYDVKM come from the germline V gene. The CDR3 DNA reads TGTGCCAGCAGTCTCAATCCCGTACAGAAAATGAGCTCCTACGAGCAGTACTTC. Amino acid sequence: CASSLNPVQKMSSYEQYF. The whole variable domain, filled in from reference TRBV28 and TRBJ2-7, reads DVKVTQSSRYLVKRTGEKVFLECVQDMDHENMFWYRQDPGLGLRLIYFSYDVKMKEKGDIPEGYSVSREKKERFSLILESASTNQTSMYLCASSLNPVQKMSSYEQYFGPGTRLTVT.